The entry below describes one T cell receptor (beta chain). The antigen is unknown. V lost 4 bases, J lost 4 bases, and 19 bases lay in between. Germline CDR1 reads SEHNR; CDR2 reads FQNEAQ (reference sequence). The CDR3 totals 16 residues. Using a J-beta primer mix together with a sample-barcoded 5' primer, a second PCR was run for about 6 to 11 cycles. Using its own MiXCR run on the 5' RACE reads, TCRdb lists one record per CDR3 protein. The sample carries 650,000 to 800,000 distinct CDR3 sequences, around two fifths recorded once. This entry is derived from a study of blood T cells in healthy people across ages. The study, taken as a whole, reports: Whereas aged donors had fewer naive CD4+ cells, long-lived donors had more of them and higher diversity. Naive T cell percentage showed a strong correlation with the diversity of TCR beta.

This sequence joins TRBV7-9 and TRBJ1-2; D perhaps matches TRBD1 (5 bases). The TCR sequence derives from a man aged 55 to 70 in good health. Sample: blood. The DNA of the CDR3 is TGTGCCAGCAGCTCGACGGGGCAGGGTAAACTCTATGGCTACACCTTC. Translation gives CASSSTGQGKLYGYTF.